Listed below are T cell receptor beta chains from one sample, sequenced in a study of T-cell memory formation after mild COVID-19. MiXCR, applied by TCRdb to the 5' RACE reads, yields one record per CDR3 protein. The table has about 470,000 distinct CDR3 sequences, 15% to 20% seen once. Sequenced sample: PBMCs or a T cell subset sorted from them (not recorded which). These receptors all come from an adult woman who had mild COVID-19 (a few samples of this study predate the infection). Cell type and time point are not known. The CDR3 runs from the conserved cysteine through the conserved F or W. D genes are given only for firm matches. Size values are once, few and many counts, or a class for expanded clones, and some rows have none.

abundance: .; j_gene: TRBJ2-3; d_gene: TRBD2; v_gene: TRBV5-6; CDR3nt: TGTGCCAGCAGCTTTGGCGGGGGGCATACGCAGTATTTT; CDR3aa: CASSFGGGHTQYF
abundance: few; j_gene: TRBJ2-1; d_gene: .; v_gene: TRBV5-6; CDR3nt: TGTGCCAGCAGCTTGGTTGTTGATAGGCAGGGGCCTCACAATGAGCAGTTCTTC; CDR3aa: CASSLVVDRQGPHNEQFF
abundance: .; j_gene: TRBJ2-1; d_gene: TRBD2; v_gene: TRBV11-3; CDR3nt: TGTGCCAGCAGCTTAGGGTACGCGGGGGTCTACAATGAGCAGTTCTTC; CDR3aa: CASSLGYAGVYNEQFF
abundance: few; j_gene: TRBJ2-5; d_gene: .; v_gene: TRBV14; CDR3nt: TGTGCCAGCAGTCAAAACCAAGAGACCCAGTACTTC; CDR3aa: CASSQNQETQYF
abundance: .; j_gene: TRBJ1-6; d_gene: .; v_gene: TRBV9; CDR3nt: TGTGCCAGCAGCGTTTCCACCGGAGGACATTCACCCCTCCACTTT; CDR3aa: CASSVSTGGHSPLHF
abundance: few; j_gene: TRBJ1-2; d_gene: .; v_gene: TRBV5-5; CDR3nt: TGTGCCAGCAGCTTGAGTTGGGGGGCCTATGGCTACACCTTC; CDR3aa: CASSLSWGAYGYTF
abundance: few; j_gene: TRBJ2-5; d_gene: .; v_gene: TRBV20-1; CDR3nt: TGCAGTGCTAGGAGCGGGTACCAAGAGACCCAGTACTTC; CDR3aa: CSARSGYQETQYF
abundance: .; j_gene: TRBJ1-1; d_gene: .; v_gene: TRBV29-1; CDR3nt: TGCAGCGTTGAAACAGGGCTTAGTGAAGCTTTCTTT; CDR3aa: CSVETGLSEAFF
abundance: .; j_gene: TRBJ1-1; d_gene: .; v_gene: TRBV12-3/TRBV12-4; CDR3nt: TGTGCCAGCAGTTCCGGGGCCGCCAGGAAATCTTTCTTT; CDR3aa: CASSSGAARKSFF
abundance: few; j_gene: TRBJ1-1; d_gene: .; v_gene: TRBV6-1; CDR3nt: TGTGCCAGCAGTCCCCGGACCGATGGGAACACTGAAGCTTTCTTT; CDR3aa: CASSPRTDGNTEAFF
abundance: many; j_gene: TRBJ2-5; d_gene: .; v_gene: TRBV7-6; CDR3nt: TGTGCCAGCACACCTCCCCGGGGACCCCAGACCCAGTACTTC; CDR3aa: CASTPPRGPQTQYF
abundance: .; j_gene: TRBJ2-3; d_gene: .; v_gene: TRBV20-1; CDR3nt: TGCAGTGCTAGAGATGTTGGGACTCCTACAGATACGCAGTATTTT; CDR3aa: CSARDVGTPTDTQYF
abundance: .; j_gene: TRBJ2-1; d_gene: TRBD1; v_gene: TRBV18; CDR3nt: TGTGCCAGCTCACCAAGAGTGGCAGGGGGCGGAAACAATGAGCAGTTCTTC; CDR3aa: CASSPRVAGGGNNEQFF
abundance: many; j_gene: TRBJ2-1; d_gene: TRBD2; v_gene: TRBV7-9; CDR3nt: TGTGCCAGCAGCTTTGTCCTAGCGGGAACTTGGGATGAGCAGTTCTTC; CDR3aa: CASSFVLAGTWDEQFF
abundance: many; j_gene: TRBJ2-1; d_gene: .; v_gene: TRBV15; CDR3nt: TGTGCCACCAGCAGAGGCGTGAGCCAACACAATGAGCAGTTCTTC; CDR3aa: CATSRGVSQHNEQFF
abundance: .; j_gene: TRBJ2-7; d_gene: TRBD2; v_gene: TRBV4-2; CDR3nt: TGTGCCAGCAGCCCTAGACTAGCGGGAGTGGGAGAGCAGTACTTC; CDR3aa: CASSPRLAGVGEQYF
abundance: .; j_gene: TRBJ2-3; d_gene: .; v_gene: TRBV6-5; CDR3nt: TGTGCCACCTCAGACTCTTTTGGAACAGATACGCAGTATTTT; CDR3aa: CATSDSFGTDTQYF
abundance: once; j_gene: TRBJ2-1; d_gene: TRBD2; v_gene: TRBV9; CDR3nt: TGTGCCAGCAGCGTAGGGGCGGGAGACCCCTATGAGCAGTTCTTC; CDR3aa: CASSVGAGDPYEQFF
abundance: few; j_gene: TRBJ2-3; d_gene: TRBD2; v_gene: TRBV14; CDR3nt: TGTGCCAGCAGCCAAGGCCTAGCGGGATACACAGATACGCAGTATTTT; CDR3aa: CASSQGLAGYTDTQYF
abundance: .; j_gene: TRBJ2-2; d_gene: TRBD1; v_gene: TRBV4-3; CDR3nt: TGCGCCAGCAGCCAAGATATCACCGGGACAGGGAGGTTCGCGAACACCGGGGAGCTGTTTTTT; CDR3aa: CASSQDITGTGRFANTGELFF
abundance: .; j_gene: TRBJ1-1; d_gene: .; v_gene: TRBV10-3; CDR3nt: TGTGCCATCAGTAAGGACAGGAACACTGAAGCTTTCTTT; CDR3aa: CAISKDRNTEAFF
abundance: .; j_gene: TRBJ1-5; d_gene: TRBD1; v_gene: TRBV7-2; CDR3nt: TGTGCCAGCAGTTCTAAACCGGGACAGGATTATAGCAATCAGCCCCAGCATTTT; CDR3aa: CASSSKPGQDYSNQPQHF
abundance: .; j_gene: TRBJ1-1; d_gene: .; v_gene: TRBV7-3; CDR3nt: TGTGCCAGCAGCCCCCCAGGGGCCGCTGAAGCTTTCTTT; CDR3aa: CASSPPGAAEAFF
abundance: few; j_gene: TRBJ2-6; d_gene: .; v_gene: TRBV12-3/TRBV12-4; CDR3nt: TGTGCCAGCAGTTTTCAGGCTGGGGCCAACGTCCTGACTTTC; CDR3aa: CASSFQAGANVLTF
abundance: few; j_gene: TRBJ2-1; d_gene: TRBD2; v_gene: TRBV11-2; CDR3nt: TGTGCCAGCAGTTCTCTAGCGGGAAAACACAATGAGCAGTTCTTC; CDR3aa: CASSSLAGKHNEQFF
abundance: .; j_gene: TRBJ2-3; d_gene: TRBD1; v_gene: TRBV4-1; CDR3nt: TGCGCCAGCAGCTACGACAGGGAAGCAGGAGATACGCAGTATTTT; CDR3aa: CASSYDREAGDTQYF
abundance: few; j_gene: TRBJ2-5; d_gene: .; v_gene: TRBV6-2/TRBV6-3; CDR3nt: TGTGCCAGCAGTCAAGGGGCGAGGGTTTCGGAGACCCAGTACTTC; CDR3aa: CASSQGARVSETQYF
abundance: few; j_gene: TRBJ2-7; d_gene: TRBD1; v_gene: TRBV13; CDR3nt: TGTGCCAGCAGCCCGGACTCACAGGGGGCGAATGAGCAGTACTTC; CDR3aa: CASSPDSQGANEQYF
abundance: few; j_gene: TRBJ2-1; d_gene: .; v_gene: TRBV20-1; CDR3nt: TGCAGTGCTAGAGACCTTAGACAGGAAAGCTCCTACAATGAGCAGTTCTTC; CDR3aa: CSARDLRQESSYNEQFF
abundance: .; j_gene: TRBJ2-2; d_gene: .; v_gene: TRBV7-3; CDR3nt: TGTGCCAGCAGCTTAACCTCGGACAGTTTGATAAACACCGGGGAGCTGTTTTTT; CDR3aa: CASSLTSDSLINTGELFF
abundance: many; j_gene: TRBJ1-1; d_gene: TRBD1; v_gene: TRBV6-6; CDR3nt: TGTGCCAGCAGTCATAACACAGGGGACACTGAAGCTTTCTTT; CDR3aa: CASSHNTGDTEAFF